These T cell receptor beta chains were read from a single sample in a study of response to subunit inactivated influenza vaccine. TCRdb reprocessed the RT-PCR reads with MiXCR, giving one entry per CDR3 protein. The table includes 450,000 to 700,000 distinct CDR3 sequences, 12% to 15% detected once. The sequencing here drew on PBMCs from blood, taken 11 to 12 days after vaccination. These receptors were collected from a man aged 50 to 60 who received an inactivated influenza vaccine. The CDR3 runs from the conserved cysteine through the conserved F or W. D genes are given only for firm matches. A clone size is listed for some rows: how often the clone was seen (once, few, many), or a class if it is expanded.

cdr3_nt cdr3_aa j_call v_call clone_size d_call
TGTGCCAGCGCCGCGGGTACTGGGGCTGGCACAGATACGCAGTATTTT CASAAGTGAGTDTQYF TRBJ2-3 TRBV25-1 few -
TGTGCCAGCAGCTCCCTCGGACTAGCGGGGGTGTATTTT CASSSLGLAGVYF TRBJ2-3 TRBV7-2 - TRBD2
TGTGCCAGCAGTATTCGACAGGGGGTAATTTATGGCTACACCTTC CASSIRQGVIYGYTF TRBJ1-2 TRBV27 - TRBD1
TGCGCCAGCAGCCACCAAAACGACCTTCCAGGGTTTCTGTTCACTGAAGCTTTCTTT CASSHQNDLPGFLFTEAFF TRBJ1-1 TRBV4-1 few -
TGTGCCATCAGCCTCTCTAGCGGGAGGCTCTACGAGCAGTACTTC CAISLSSGRLYEQYF TRBJ2-7 TRBV10-3 - TRBD2
TGTGCCAGCAGCGGATGGAAGAACAGGGGAGAAGAGACCCAGTACTTC CASSGWKNRGEETQYF TRBJ2-5 TRBV7-9 few TRBD1
TGCAGTGCTAGGCCCCCCGGACCCCTCGAGAGAACGCAGTATTTT CSARPPGPLERTQYF TRBJ2-3 TRBV20-1 - -
TGCAGCGCCCGGACAGAGAATGAGCAGTTCTTC CSARTENEQFF TRBJ2-1 TRBV29-1 few -
TGTGCCAGCAGTGGGGAGGGACTTTCCAATACGCAGTATTTT CASSGEGLSNTQYF TRBJ2-3 TRBV28 - TRBD2
TGTGCCACCAGCAGAGATGGGGGCACCGGGGAGCTGTTTTTT CATSRDGGTGELFF TRBJ2-2 TRBV15 - -
TGTGTCAGCAGCAGACACCTTACGAACACCGGGGAGCTGTTTTTT CVSSRHLTNTGELFF TRBJ2-2 TRBV6-2/TRBV6-3 once -
TGTGCCATCAGGACAGGGGGGGACGAGCAGTACTTC CAIRTGGDEQYF TRBJ2-7 TRBV10-3 many TRBD1
TGTGCCAGCAGTCTCGGACAGGTGATTAATTCACCCCTCCACTTT CASSLGQVINSPLHF TRBJ1-6 TRBV27 few TRBD1
TGCAGTGCTGACCCCACCGGGAGGCGGGACGAGCAGTACTTC CSADPTGRRDEQYF TRBJ2-7 TRBV20-1 few TRBD2
TGTGCCAGCACCAGGACAGGGGGGATCACTGAAGCTTTCTTT CASTRTGGITEAFF TRBJ1-1 TRBV6-1 many TRBD1
TGTGCCAGCAGCACCCGGACAGGGGGAACCTACGAGCAGTACTTC CASSTRTGGTYEQYF TRBJ2-7 TRBV21-1 - -
- CAISRRAGTADLDYNEQFF TRBJ2-1 TRBV10-3 - -
TGCGCCAGCAGCTTGGCCGGGGCTAGCGGGAGATATGAGCAGTTCTTC CASSLAGASGRYEQFF TRBJ2-1 TRBV5-1 - TRBD2
TGTGCCACCAGTGATTCGAGGACAGCCTCCTACGAGCAGTACTTC CATSDSRTASYEQYF TRBJ2-7 TRBV24-1 - -
TGTGCCATCAGTGACCTAGGACAGGGCTCTGGAAACACCATATATTTT CAISDLGQGSGNTIYF TRBJ1-3 TRBV10-3 few TRBD1
TGTGCCAGCAGCCAAGAGTCCGCAGGGGCAGTAGCTTTCTTT CASSQESAGAVAFF TRBJ1-1 TRBV4-2 many -
TGTGCCAGCAGTTTACCACAGGGGAACTATGGCTACACCTTC CASSLPQGNYGYTF TRBJ1-2 TRBV12-3/TRBV12-4 few TRBD1
TGTGCCAGCAGCCTAGGTCTAGCGGGAGCTTTCCACGAGCAGTACTTC CASSLGLAGAFHEQYF TRBJ2-7 TRBV3-1 once TRBD2
TGTGCCAGCAGCGCGTTCTCGGGAGAGGGGGTCTACGAGCAGTACTTC CASSAFSGEGVYEQYF TRBJ2-7 TRBV9 few -
TGTGCCAGCAGTTACGGGAGGGCCGGAACCGGGGAGCTGTTTTTT CASSYGRAGTGELFF TRBJ2-2 TRBV6-5 few TRBD2
TGTGCCAGCAGTTACGAGCCAGGGTATTATCGGTCTCCCCTCCACTTT CASSYEPGYYRSPLHF TRBJ1-6 TRBV6-2/TRBV6-3 - -
TGTGCCAGCAGTTTGTATGGCGCGCAGTCCACCGGGGAGCTGTTTTTT CASSLYGAQSTGELFF TRBJ2-2 TRBV12-3/TRBV12-4 - -